Given below is one TCR beta chain in context. Its cognate antigen is unknown. This sample is part of a study of blood T cells in healthy people across ages. Study-wide background: Template switching recovered approximately one barcoded beta molecule for every two T cells. Broader study findings: With naive T cell percentage, TCR beta diversity showed a strong correlation. Investigators treated diversity estimates from one million T cells as underestimates.

Using a J-beta primer mix together with a sample-barcoded 5' primer, a second PCR was run for roughly 6 to 11 cycles. Tags on each cDNA molecule came from a template-switch adaptor with 12 random nucleotides. TCRdb reprocessed the 5' RACE reads via MiXCR and lists one record per CDR3 protein. This table has about 680,000 distinct CDR3 sequences, approximately 49% appearing once. The CDR3 consists of 12 residues. Germline V lookup: CDR1 DFQATT, CDR2 SNEGSKA (reference sequence). V lost 7 bases and J lost 3; bases outside the gene matches: 2. Sequencing was carried out using blood. V is TRBV20-1 and J is TRBJ2-2; TRBD2 matches at 7 bases. This receptor was taken from an older woman in good health. For the CDR3, the DNA is TGCAGTGGGGGGGGTGACACCGGGGAGCTGTTTTTT. It specifies CSGGGDTGELFF.